The T cell receptor (beta chain) under discussion was sequenced for a study of neurological immune-mediated disorders. This clonotype was picked up many times. One entry per CDR3 protein, called by TCRdb with MiXCR from the 5' RACE reads. This table has approximately 36,000 distinct CDR3 sequences, around 14% appearing once. There are 15 residues in the CDR3. Losses at the gene ends were 1 base for V and 3 bases for J; bases not matched to a gene: 5. Germline-derived CDR1 and CDR2 are LGHNA and YNFKEQ. The gene calls are TRBV4-2 and TRBJ2-5; TRBD2 aligns across 7 bases. This clonotype originated in a woman aged 45 to 65 with HTLV-1-associated myelopathy (HAM/TSP). The sequenced sample consisted of PBMCs. CDR3 amino acids: CASSQVTAGEETQYF. DNA of the CDR3: TGTGCCAGCAGCCAAGTCACGGCGGGGGAAGAGACCCAGTACTTC.